This TCR beta chain was identified in a study of blood T cell repertoires in COVID-19. This table comes from immunoSEQ multiplex PCR, and its TCRdb copy is limited to in-frame clones, with some not included. The sample contains fewer than 70,000 clones, approximately 90% of which appear only once. The germline gives CDR1 SGHDN, CDR2 FVKESK. The CDR3 spans 14 residues. V shed 6 bases and J shed 10 bases, with 22 bases lying between them. Input material: peripheral blood. This receptor was identified in a human donor in a cohort sampled during active COVID-19. V is TRBV14 and J is TRBJ2-7; D is possibly TRBD1 (6 bases). The CDR3 nucleotides read TGTGCCAGCAGTCGATGGGACAAGATCGACCAACAGTACTTC. It specifies CASSRWDKIDQQYF.